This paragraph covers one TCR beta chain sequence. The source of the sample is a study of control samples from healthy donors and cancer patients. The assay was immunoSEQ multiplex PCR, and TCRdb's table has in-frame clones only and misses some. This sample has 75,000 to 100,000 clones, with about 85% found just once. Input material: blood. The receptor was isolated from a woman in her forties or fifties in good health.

Here the CDR3 reads CASSWPEDKYSNQPQHF. The CDR3 DNA reads TGTGCCAGCAGCTGGCCGGAGGATAAATATAGCAATCAGCCCCAGCATTTT. This chain uses TRBV28 with TRBJ1-5; D gene uncertain. V was cut by 6 bases and J by 0 bases, with 18 bases left in between. The germline gives CDR1 MDHEN, CDR2 SYDVKM. This CDR3 is 17 amino acids long. Combining the CDR3 with reference TRBV28 and TRBJ1-5 gives the whole variable domain DVKVTQSSRYLVKRTGEKVFLECVQDMDHENMFWYRQDPGLGLRLIYFSYDVKMKEKGDIPEGYSVSREKKERFSLILESASTNQTSMYLCASSWPEDKYSNQPQHFGDGTRLSIL.